This T cell receptor beta chain was found in a study of Graves' ophthalmopathy and Graves' hyperthyroidism. Notes on the study in general: It was with around 70% sensitivity and around 75% specificity that the model predicted ophthalmopathy progression.

With regard to this clonotype: Its antigen is undetermined.

Trimming shortened V by 0 bases and J by 6 bases, and 18 bases separated the two germline ends. Germline V gives CDR1 SGDLS, CDR2 YYNGEE. The CDR3 consists of 17 residues. Using RNA transcripts, the TCR beta CDR3 regions were amplified. A first-round RT-PCR used HTBI primers, followed by a second-round multiplex PCR. TCRdb called the multiplex PCR reads again in MiXCR, with one record for every CDR3 protein. This sample carries approximately 1.2 million distinct CDR3 sequences, about 38% of them seen once, and the ten largest clones take around 10%. V is TRBV9 and J is TRBJ2-2, with D possibly being TRBD2 (5 bases). The sequence was collected from an adult man with Graves' hyperthyroidism. Sequenced sample: peripheral blood or thyroid tissue (not recorded which). In DNA, the CDR3 is TGTGCCAGCAGCGTAGGAGGAATAGCGATTTTTGCCGGGGAGCTGTTTTTT. This encodes CASSVGGIAIFAGELFF.